This T cell receptor (beta chain) originates from a study of cytomegalovirus exposure and HLA in healthy donors. About the study: Counted in an early data release were some 81 million unique TCRs from HLA-typed donors. Findings and limits, study-wide: Apparent HLA restriction characterized most CMV-associated TCR beta chains in a later analysis. Later analysis found that TCR beta chains associated with HLA were more clonally expanded than other, equally common chains.

Primers for the PCR totalled 60 Vbeta and 13 Jbeta. Here immunoSEQ multiplex PCR was the method, and the copy in TCRdb shows in-frame clones only, minus some. This table has under 130,000 clones, roughly 85% appearing once. V was pared by 6 bases and J by 3 bases, with 7 bases between. This CDR3 has 12 amino acids. The germline CDR1 and CDR2 sequences are LNHDA and SQIVND (reference sequence). A note on this clone: No antigen is known for it.

Sequenced: PBMCs. The origin of this receptor is a woman aged 40-49 years in good health and CMV-seronegative. The rearrangement uses TRBV19 and TRBJ2-3; D unclear. The chain's CDR3 is CASSPRTDTQYF. Here the CDR3 DNA reads TGTGCCAGTAGCCCCAGGACAGATACGCAGTATTTT.